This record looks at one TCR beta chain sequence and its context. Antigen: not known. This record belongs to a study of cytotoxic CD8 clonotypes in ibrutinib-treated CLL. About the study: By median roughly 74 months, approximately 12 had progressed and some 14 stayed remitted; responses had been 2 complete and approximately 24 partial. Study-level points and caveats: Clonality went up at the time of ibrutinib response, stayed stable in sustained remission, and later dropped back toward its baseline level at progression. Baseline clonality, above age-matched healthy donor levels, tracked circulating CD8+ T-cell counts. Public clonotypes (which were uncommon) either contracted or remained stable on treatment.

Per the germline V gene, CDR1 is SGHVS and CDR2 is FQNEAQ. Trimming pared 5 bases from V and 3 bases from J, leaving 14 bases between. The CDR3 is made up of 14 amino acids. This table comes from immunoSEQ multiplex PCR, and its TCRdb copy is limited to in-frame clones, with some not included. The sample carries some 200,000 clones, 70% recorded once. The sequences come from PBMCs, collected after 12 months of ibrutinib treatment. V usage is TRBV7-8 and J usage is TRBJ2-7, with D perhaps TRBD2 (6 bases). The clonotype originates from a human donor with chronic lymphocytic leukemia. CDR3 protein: CASSRLSSGYEQYF. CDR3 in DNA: TGTGCCAGCAGCCGCCTAAGTAGCGGCTACGAGCAGTACTTC.